Reported below is one TCR beta chain. Its matching antigen is unknown. Amplification used 60 Vbeta primers and 13 Jbeta primers. Sequencing was performed with immunoSEQ multiplex PCR; in TCRdb, only in-frame clones are kept and a portion is missing. The table lists around 180,000 clones, more than 65% of them singletons. The data belong to a study of cytomegalovirus exposure and HLA in healthy donors. Overall study findings and caveats: The sole available immune exposure information was CMV serostatus. Reports credit the classifier with highly specific, highly sensitive diagnosis of cytomegalovirus status. A later analysis showed that HLA-associated TCR beta chains had undergone more clonal expansion than equally common others.

What was sequenced was PBMCs. This sequence originates from a woman aged 45 to 65 in good health and CMV-seronegative.

CDR3 region: CASRDRATDTQYF. DNA of the CDR3: TGTGCCAGCAGGGACAGGGCCACAGATACGCAGTATTTT. The chain has TRBV28 and TRBJ2-3, with 8 bases aligning to TRBD1. The germline CDR1 and CDR2 sequences are MDHEN and SYDVKM. V dropped 6 bases and J dropped 2; count of bases not matched to a gene: 1. The CDR3 spans 13 residues.